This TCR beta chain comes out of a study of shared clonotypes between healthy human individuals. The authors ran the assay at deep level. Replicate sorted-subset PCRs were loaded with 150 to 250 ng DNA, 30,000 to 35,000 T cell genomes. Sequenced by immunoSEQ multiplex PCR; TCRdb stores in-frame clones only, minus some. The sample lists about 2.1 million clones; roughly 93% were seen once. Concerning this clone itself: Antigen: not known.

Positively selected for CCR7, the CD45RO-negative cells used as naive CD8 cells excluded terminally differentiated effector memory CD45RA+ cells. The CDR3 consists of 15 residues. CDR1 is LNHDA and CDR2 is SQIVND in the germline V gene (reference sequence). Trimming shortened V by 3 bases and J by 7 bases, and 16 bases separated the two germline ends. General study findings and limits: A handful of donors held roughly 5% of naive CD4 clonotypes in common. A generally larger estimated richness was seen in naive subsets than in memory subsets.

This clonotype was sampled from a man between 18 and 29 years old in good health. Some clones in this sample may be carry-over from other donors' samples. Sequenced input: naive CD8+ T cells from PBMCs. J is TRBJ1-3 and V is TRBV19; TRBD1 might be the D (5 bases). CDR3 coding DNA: TGTGCCAGTAGTATGGGACCGTATAAACGGAACACCATATATTTT. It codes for CASSMGPYKRNTIYF.